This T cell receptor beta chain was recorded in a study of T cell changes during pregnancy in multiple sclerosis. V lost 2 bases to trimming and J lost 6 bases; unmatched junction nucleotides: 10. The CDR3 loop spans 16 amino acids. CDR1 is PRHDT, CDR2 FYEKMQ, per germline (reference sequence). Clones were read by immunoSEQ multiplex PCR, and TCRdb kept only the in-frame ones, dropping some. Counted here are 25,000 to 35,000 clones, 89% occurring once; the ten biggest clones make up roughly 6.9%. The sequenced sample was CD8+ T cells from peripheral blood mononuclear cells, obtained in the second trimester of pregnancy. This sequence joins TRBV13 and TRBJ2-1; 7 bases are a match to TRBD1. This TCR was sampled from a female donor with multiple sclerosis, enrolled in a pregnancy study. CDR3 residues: CASSLFDTGVGNEQFF. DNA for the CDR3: TGTGCCAGCAGCTTATTCGATACAGGGGTAGGCAATGAGCAGTTCTTC.